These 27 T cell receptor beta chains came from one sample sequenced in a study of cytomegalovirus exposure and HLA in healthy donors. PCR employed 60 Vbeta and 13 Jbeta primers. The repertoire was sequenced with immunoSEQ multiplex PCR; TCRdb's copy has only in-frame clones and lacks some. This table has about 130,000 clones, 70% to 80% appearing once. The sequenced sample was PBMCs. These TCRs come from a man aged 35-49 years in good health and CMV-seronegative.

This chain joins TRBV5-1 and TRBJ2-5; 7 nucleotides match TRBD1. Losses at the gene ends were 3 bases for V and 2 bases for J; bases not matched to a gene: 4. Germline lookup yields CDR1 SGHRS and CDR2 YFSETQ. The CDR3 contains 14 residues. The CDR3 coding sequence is TGCGCCAGCAGCTCGGGACAGCTACAAGAGACCCAGTACTTC. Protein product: CASSSGQLQETQYF.

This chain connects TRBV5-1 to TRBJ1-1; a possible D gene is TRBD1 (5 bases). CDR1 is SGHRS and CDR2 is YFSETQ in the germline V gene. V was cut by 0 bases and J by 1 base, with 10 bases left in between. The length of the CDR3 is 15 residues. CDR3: CASSLAGGRNTEAFF. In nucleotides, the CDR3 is TGCGCCAGCAGCTTGGCCGGGGGTCGGAACACTGAAGCTTTCTTT. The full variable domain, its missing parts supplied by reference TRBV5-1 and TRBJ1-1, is KAGVTQTPRYLIKTRGQQVTLSCSPISGHRSVSWYQQTPGQGLQFLFEYFSETQRNKGNFPGRFSGRQFSNSRSEMNVSTLELGDSALYLCASSLAGGRNTEAFFGQGTRLTVV.

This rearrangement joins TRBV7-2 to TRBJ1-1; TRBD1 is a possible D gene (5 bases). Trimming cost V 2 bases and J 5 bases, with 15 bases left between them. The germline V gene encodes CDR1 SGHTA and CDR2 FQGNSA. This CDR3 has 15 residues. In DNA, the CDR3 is TGTGCCAGCAGCTTACAGGGTGGGGAACATACTGAAGCTTTCTTT. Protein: CASSLQGGEHTEAFF.

The CDR3 loop is CASSYKGSTEAFF. The CDR3 DNA reads as TGTGCCAGCAGTTACAAAGGGAGCACTGAAGCTTTCTTT. The chain combines TRBV6-5 with TRBJ1-1; unclear D gene. Germline V lookup: CDR1 MNHEY, CDR2 SVGAGI. The V and J ends lost 2 bases and 4 bases respectively, with 8 bases between them. The CDR3 is 13 amino acids.

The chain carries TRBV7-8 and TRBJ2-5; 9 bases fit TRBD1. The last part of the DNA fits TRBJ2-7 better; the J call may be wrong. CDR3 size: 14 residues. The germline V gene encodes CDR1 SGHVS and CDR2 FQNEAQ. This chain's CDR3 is CASSPRDRVYEQYF. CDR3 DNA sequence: TGTGCCAGCAGCCCCCGGGACAGGGTCTACGAGCAGTACTTC.

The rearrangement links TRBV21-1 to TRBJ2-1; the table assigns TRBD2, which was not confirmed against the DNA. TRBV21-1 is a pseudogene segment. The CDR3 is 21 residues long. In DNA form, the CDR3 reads TGTGCCAGCAGCTTCCCCGGGGCGTGGCGGGGGGGAAGGGTAGAGTGCAATGAGCAGTTCTTC. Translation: CASSFPGAWRGGRVECNEQFF.

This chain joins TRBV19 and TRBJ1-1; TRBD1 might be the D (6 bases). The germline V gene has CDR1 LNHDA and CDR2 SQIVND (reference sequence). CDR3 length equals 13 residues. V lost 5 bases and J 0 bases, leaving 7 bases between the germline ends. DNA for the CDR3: TGTGCCAGTAGTTCAGGGGTGAACACTGAAGCTTTCTTT. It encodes CASSSGVNTEAFF.

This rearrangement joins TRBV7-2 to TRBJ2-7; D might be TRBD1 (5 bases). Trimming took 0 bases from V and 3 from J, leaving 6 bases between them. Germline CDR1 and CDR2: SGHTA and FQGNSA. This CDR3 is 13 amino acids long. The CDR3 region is CASSLAGDYEQYF. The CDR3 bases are TGTGCCAGCAGCTTAGCAGGGGACTACGAGCAGTACTTC.

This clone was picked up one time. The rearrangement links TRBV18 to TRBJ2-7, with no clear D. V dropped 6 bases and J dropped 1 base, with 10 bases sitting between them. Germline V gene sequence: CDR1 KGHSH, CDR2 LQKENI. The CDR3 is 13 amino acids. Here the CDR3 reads CASSLDLSYEQYF. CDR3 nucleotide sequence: TGTGCCAGCTCCCTCGACTTATCCTACGAGCAGTACTTC.

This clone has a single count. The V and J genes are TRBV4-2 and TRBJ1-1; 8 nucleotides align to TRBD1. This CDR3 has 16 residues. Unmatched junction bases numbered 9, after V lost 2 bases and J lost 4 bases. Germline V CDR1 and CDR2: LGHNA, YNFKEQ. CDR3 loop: CASSQKDRGWGTEAFF. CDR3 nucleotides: TGTGCCAGCAGCCAAAAAGACAGGGGTTGGGGCACTGAAGCTTTCTTT.

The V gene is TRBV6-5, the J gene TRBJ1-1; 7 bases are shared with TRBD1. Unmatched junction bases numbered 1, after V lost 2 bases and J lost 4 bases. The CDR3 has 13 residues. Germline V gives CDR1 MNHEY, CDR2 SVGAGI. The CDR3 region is CASSYQGGTEAFF. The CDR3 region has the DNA TGTGCCAGCAGTTACCAGGGGGGCACTGAAGCTTTCTTT.

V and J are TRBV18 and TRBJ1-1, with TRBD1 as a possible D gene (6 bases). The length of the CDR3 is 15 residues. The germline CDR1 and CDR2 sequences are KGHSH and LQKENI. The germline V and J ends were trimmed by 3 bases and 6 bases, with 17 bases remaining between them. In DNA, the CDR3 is TGTGCCAGCTCACCTGTTCCGGGCCCAGGGGCTGAAGCTTTCTTT. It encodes CASSPVPGPGAEAFF.

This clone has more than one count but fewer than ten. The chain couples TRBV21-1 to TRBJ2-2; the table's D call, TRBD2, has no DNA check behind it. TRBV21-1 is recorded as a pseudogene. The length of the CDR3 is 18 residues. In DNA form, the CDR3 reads TGTGCCAGCAGCAAAGCGCCACTAGCGGAGACGAACACCGGGGAGCTGTTTTTT. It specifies CASSKAPLAETNTGELFF.

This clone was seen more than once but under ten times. The CDR3, as DNA: TGTGCCAGCGGGTTAGACAGGAACACTGAAGCTTTCTTT. It yields the protein CASGLDRNTEAFF. This chain links TRBV11-2 with TRBJ1-1; weak D call: TRBD1 (5 bases). Per germline, CDR1 SGHAT and CDR2 FQNNGV. CDR3 length: 13 residues. The V end was cut by 8 bases, the J end by 1 base, with 11 bases between.

CDR3 sequence reads: CASSFRAGDGYTF. DNA of the CDR3: TGTGCCAGCAGTTTTAGGGCAGGGGATGGCTACACCTTC. This chain connects TRBV28 to TRBJ1-2, with a possible D match to TRBD1 (6 bases). V lost 3 bases, J lost 6 bases, and 11 bases lay in between. CDR1 is MDHEN and CDR2 is SYDVKM in the germline V gene. The CDR3 spans 13 residues.

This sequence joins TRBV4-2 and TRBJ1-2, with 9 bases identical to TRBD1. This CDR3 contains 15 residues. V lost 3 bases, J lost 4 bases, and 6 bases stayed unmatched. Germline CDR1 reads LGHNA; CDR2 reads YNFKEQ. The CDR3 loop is CASSQRGTGPYGYTF. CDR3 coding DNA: TGTGCCAGCAGCCAGAGAGGGACAGGGCCCTATGGCTACACCTTC.

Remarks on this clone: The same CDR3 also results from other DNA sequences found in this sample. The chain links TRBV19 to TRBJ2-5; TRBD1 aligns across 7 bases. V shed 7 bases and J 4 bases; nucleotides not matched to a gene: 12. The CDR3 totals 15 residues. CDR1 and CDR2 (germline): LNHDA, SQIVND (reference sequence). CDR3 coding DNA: TGTGCCAGTACCCCTACAGGGGTTGGAGCAGAGACCCAGTACTTC. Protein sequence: CASTPTGVGAETQYF.

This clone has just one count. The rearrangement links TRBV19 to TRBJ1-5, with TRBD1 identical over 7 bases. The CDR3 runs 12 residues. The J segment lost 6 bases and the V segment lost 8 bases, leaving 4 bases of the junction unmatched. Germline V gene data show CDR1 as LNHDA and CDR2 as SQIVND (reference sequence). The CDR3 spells CASRQGGQPQHF. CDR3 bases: TGTGCCAGTCGACAGGGAGGTCAGCCCCAGCATTTT.

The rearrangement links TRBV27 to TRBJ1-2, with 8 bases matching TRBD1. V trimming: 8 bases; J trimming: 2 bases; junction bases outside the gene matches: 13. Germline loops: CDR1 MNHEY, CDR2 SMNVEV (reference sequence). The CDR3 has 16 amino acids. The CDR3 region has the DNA TGTGCCAGCCAGGGGGCCCTCACTTCTTCAAACTATGGCTACACCTTC. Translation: CASQGALTSSNYGYTF.

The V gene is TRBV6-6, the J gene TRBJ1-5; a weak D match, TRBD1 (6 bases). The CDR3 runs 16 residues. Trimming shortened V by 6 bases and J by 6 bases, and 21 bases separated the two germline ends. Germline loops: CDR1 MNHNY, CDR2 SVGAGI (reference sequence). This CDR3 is CASRPGLTGRTQPQHF. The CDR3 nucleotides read TGTGCCAGCAGACCCGGGCTAACAGGGCGGACTCAGCCCCAGCATTTT.

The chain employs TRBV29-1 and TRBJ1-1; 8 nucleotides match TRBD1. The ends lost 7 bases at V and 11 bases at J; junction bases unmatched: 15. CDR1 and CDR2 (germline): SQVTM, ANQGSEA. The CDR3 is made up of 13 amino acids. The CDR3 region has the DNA TGCAGCGCCTTAGGACAGGGAGGGCTTTTTGCTTTCTTT. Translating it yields CSALGQGGLFAFF.

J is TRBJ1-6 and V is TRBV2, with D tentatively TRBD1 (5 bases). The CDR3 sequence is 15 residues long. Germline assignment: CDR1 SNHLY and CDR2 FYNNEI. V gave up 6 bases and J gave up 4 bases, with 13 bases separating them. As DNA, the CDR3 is TGTGCCAGCAGCGCAATGGGGGGATATAATTCACCCCTCCACTTT. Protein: CASSAMGGYNSPLHF.

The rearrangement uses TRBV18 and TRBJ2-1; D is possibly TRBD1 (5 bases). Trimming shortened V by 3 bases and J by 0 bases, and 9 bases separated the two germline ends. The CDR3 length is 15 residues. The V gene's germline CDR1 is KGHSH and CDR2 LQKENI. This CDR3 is CASSPQGVSYNEQFF. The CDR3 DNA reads TGTGCCAGCTCACCTCAGGGCGTCTCCTACAATGAGCAGTTCTTC.

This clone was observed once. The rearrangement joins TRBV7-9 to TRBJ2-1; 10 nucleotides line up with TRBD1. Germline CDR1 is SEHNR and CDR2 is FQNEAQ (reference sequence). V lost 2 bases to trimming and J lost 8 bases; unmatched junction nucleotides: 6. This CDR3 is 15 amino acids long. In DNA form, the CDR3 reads TGTGCCAGCAGCTTACAGCGACAGGGGGCATATGAGCAGTTCTTC. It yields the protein CASSLQRQGAYEQFF.

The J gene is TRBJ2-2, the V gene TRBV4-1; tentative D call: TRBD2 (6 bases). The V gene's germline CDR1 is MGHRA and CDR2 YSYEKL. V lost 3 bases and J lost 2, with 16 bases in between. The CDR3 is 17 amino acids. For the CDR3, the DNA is TGCGCCAGCAGCCATCCGGTCATTGGACTAAACACCGGGGAGCTGTTTTTT. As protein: CASSHPVIGLNTGELFF.

CDR3 protein: CASSPVDRDGEQFF. The CDR3 coding sequence is TGTGCCAGCAGCCCTGTCGACAGGGACGGCGAGCAGTTCTTC. This chain joins TRBV11-2 and TRBJ2-1; 7 bases match TRBD1. This CDR3 is built from 14 residues. The V gene end was trimmed by 5 bases and the J gene end by 10 bases; junction bases not matched to a gene: 11. Germline CDR1 SGHAT, CDR2 FQNNGV.

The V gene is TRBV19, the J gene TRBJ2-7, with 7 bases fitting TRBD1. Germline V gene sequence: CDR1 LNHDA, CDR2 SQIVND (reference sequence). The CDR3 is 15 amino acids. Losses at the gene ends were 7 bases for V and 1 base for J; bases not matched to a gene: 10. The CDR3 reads CASTPGPGGSYEQYF. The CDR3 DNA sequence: TGTGCCAGTACCCCCGGCCCAGGGGGTTCCTACGAGCAGTACTTC.